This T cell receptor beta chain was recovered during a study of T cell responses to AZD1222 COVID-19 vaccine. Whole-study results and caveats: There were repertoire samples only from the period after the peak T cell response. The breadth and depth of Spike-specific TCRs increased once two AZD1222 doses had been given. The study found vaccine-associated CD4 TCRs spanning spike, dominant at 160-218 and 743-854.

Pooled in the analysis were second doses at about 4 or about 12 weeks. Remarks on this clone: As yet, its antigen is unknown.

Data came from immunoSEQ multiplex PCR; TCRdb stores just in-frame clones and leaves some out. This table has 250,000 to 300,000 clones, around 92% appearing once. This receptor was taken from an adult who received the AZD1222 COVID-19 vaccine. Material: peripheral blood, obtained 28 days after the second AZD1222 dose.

The CDR3 protein is CATSRPHEKLFF. CDR3 nucleotides: TGTGCCACCAGCAGACCACATGAAAAACTGTTTTTT. The chain carries TRBV15 and TRBJ1-4, with D unresolved. The germline V gene has CDR1 LNHNV and CDR2 YYDKDF (reference sequence). CDR3 length: 12 residues. Trimming left V 2 bases short and J 6 bases short, with 4 bases between.